These T cell receptor beta chains were read from a single sample in a study of T cell changes during pregnancy in multiple sclerosis. Here immunoSEQ multiplex PCR was the method, and the copy in TCRdb shows in-frame clones only, minus some. The sample yields about 50,000 clones, approximately 90% seen once. This sample comprised CD4+ T cells from peripheral blood mononuclear cells, obtained after pregnancy. The receptors stem from a female donor with multiple sclerosis, enrolled in a pregnancy study. CDR3s include the opening cysteine and the closing phenylalanine or tryptophan. Fields, in order: D gene, J gene, clone size, V gene, CDR3 protein, CDR3 DNA. D genes are given only for firm matches. Some rows have no size entry. The others give once, few or many, or a class for an expanded clone.

>NA|TRBJ1-5|NA|TRBV30
CAWSVQFSNQPQHF
TGTGCCTGGAGTGTACAGTTTAGCAATCAGCCCCAGCATTTT
>NA|TRBJ1-3|NA|TRBV19
CASSIDQGGGNTIYF
TGTGCCAGTAGTATAGATCAGGGCGGCGGAAACACCATATATTTT
>NA|TRBJ1-5|NA|TRBV19
CASSIDASNQPQHF
TGTGCCAGTAGTATAGATGCGAGCAATCAGCCCCAGCATTTT
>NA|TRBJ2-1|NA|TRBV7-2
CASSLQGSSYNEQFF
TGTGCCAGCAGCTTACAGGGGAGCTCCTACAATGAGCAGTTCTTC
>TRBD2|TRBJ2-5|NA|TRBV28
CASSTRMREGSQETQYF
TGTGCCAGCAGTACACGTATGCGGGAGGGCTCCCAAGAGACCCAGTACTTC
>NA|TRBJ1-4|NA|TRBV19
CASSHQGTGEKLFF
TGTGCCAGTAGTCATCAAGGTACGGGTGAAAAACTGTTTTTT
>NA|TRBJ2-1|NA|TRBV4-2
CASSATVEQFF
TGTGCCAGCAGCGCGACAGTTGAGCAGTTCTTC
>NA|TRBJ1-1|NA|TRBV7-3
CASSPFKNTEAFF
TGTGCCAGCAGCCCATTCAAGAACACTGAAGCTTTCTTT
>NA|TRBJ1-5|NA|TRBV19
CASQGDSNQPQHF
TGTGCCAGTCAGGGCGATAGCAATCAGCCCCAGCATTTT
>TRBD2|TRBJ2-3|NA|TRBV15
CATTGTSGTDTQYF
TGTGCCACTACCGGGACTAGCGGGACAGATACGCAGTATTTT
>TRBD2|TRBJ2-5|NA|TRBV5-1
CASSTGDIAGGGKTQYF
TGCGCCAGCAGCACAGGGGATATAGCGGGAGGGGGAAAGACCCAGTACTTC
>NA|TRBJ2-5|NA|TRBV29-1
CSVESATAQETQYF
TGCAGCGTTGAATCGGCGACAGCCCAAGAGACCCAGTACTTC
>NA|TRBJ1-1|NA|TRBV21-1
CASSPWTGNTEAFF
TGTGCCAGCAGCCCTTGGACAGGGAACACTGAAGCTTTCTTT
>NA|TRBJ1-3|NA|TRBV7-8
CASSLVRPGQVSSGNTIYF
TGTGCCAGCAGCCTAGTGAGGCCAGGGCAAGTTAGCTCTGGAAACACCATATATTTT
>NA|TRBJ1-4|NA|TRBV29-1
CSVEEGRVGGKLFF
TGCAGCGTTGAAGAGGGTCGGGTGGGGGGAAAACTGTTTTTT
>NA|TRBJ2-1|few|TRBV27
CASSFLRGEQFF
TGTGCCAGCAGTTTCCTGCGTGGTGAGCAGTTCTTC
>TRBD2|TRBJ2-1|NA|TRBV7-3
CASSWTSGNYNEQFF
TGTGCCAGCAGCTGGACTAGCGGGAACTACAATGAGCAGTTCTTC
>NA|TRBJ2-5|NA|TRBV15
CATSRDWQQETQYF
TGTGCCACCAGCAGAGATTGGCAGCAAGAGACCCAGTACTTC
>NA|TRBJ2-5|NA|TRBV10-3
CAIKGGEGEETQYF
TGTGCCATCAAAGGGGGAGAGGGGGAAGAGACCCAGTACTTC
>NA|TRBJ2-1|NA|TRBV18
CASSPSGVTEQFF
TGTGCCAGCTCCCCTTCCGGGGTTACTGAGCAGTTCTTC
>NA|TRBJ2-7|NA|TRBV5-1
CASSYGRGASEQYF
TGCGCCAGCAGCTACGGTCGGGGGGCCTCCGAGCAGTACTTC
>NA|TRBJ2-6|NA|TRBV27
CASSPLGRVIFGVLTF
TGTGCCAGCAGTCCCCTGGGCAGGGTCATTTTCGGGGTCCTGACTTTC
>TRBD1|TRBJ2-2|NA|TRBV9
CASPLGTGDTGELFF
TGTGCCAGCCCCCTGGGGACAGGGGACACCGGGGAGCTGTTTTTT
>TRBD1|TRBJ1-2|NA|TRBV9
CASSVAGQGQNGYTF
TGTGCCAGCAGCGTAGCGGGACAGGGACAAAATGGCTACACCTTC
>NA|TRBJ1-2|NA|TRBV27
CASSNVSPPYGYTF
TGTGCCAGCAGTAATGTTTCCCCTCCGTATGGCTACACCTTC
>TRBD2|TRBJ2-7|NA|TRBV19
CASSPGTSGAYEQYF
TGTGCCAGTAGTCCAGGGACTAGCGGGGCATACGAGCAGTACTTC
>NA|TRBJ2-2|NA|TRBV9
CASSVGRSGKNTGELFF
TGTGCCAGCAGCGTAGGACGAAGCGGCAAGAACACCGGGGAGCTGTTTTTT
>NA|TRBJ1-5|NA|TRBV19
CASSIQGGQPQHF
TGTGCCAGTAGTATCCAGGGAGGACAGCCCCAGCATTTT
>NA|TRBJ1-1|once|TRBV11-3
CASSLGRNTEAFF
TGTGCCAGCAGCCTAGGGAGGAACACTGAAGCTTTCTTT
>NA|TRBJ2-5|NA|TRBV7-7
CASSSTGLGETQYF
TGTGCCAGCAGCTCTACAGGGTTGGGGGAGACCCAGTACTTC
>NA|TRBJ1-1|NA|TRBV19
CASSIGRAMNTEAFF
TGTGCCAGTAGTATCGGCAGGGCCATGAACACTGAAGCTTTCTTT
>NA|TRBJ2-2|NA|TRBV19
CASKRQRPSAAEKLFF
TGTGCCTCCAAACGTCAGCGGCCTTCCGCCGCTGAGAAGCTGTTTTTT
>TRBD1|TRBJ1-1|NA|TRBV5-1
CASSLEGAGTNTEAFF
TGCGCCAGCAGCTTGGAGGGGGCGGGGACGAACACTGAAGCTTTCTTT
>NA|TRBJ2-7|once|TRBV28
CASSLNPAGWGNEQYF
TGTGCCAGCAGTTTAAATCCCGCAGGGTGGGGTAACGAGCAGTACTTC
>TRBD2|TRBJ2-1|once|TRBV5-5
CASSLLADFYNEQFF
TGTGCCAGCAGCTTGCTAGCGGACTTCTACAATGAGCAGTTCTTC
>TRBD1|TRBJ2-1|NA|TRBV19
CASRGTGVVNEQFF
TGTGCCAGTCGGGGGACAGGGGTTGTGAATGAGCAGTTCTTC
>NA|TRBJ2-7|NA|TRBV5-1
CASSLWISSGEQYF
TGCGCCAGCAGCTTGTGGATCTCTTCGGGCGAGCAGTACTTC
>NA|TRBJ1-2|NA|TRBV2
CASHLGGRGYTF
TGTGCCAGCCATTTGGGGGGGCGCGGCTACACCTTC
>NA|TRBJ1-1|NA|TRBV19
CASVNRVSLNTEAFF
TGTGCCAGTGTAAACAGGGTTAGTCTGAACACTGAAGCTTTCTTT